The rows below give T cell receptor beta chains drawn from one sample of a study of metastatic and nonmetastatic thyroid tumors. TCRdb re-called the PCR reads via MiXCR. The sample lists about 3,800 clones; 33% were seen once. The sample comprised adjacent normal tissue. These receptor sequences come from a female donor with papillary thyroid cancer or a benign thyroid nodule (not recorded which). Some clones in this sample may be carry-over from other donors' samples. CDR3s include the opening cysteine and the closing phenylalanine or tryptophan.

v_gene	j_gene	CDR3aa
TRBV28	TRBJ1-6	CASRAGSYSPLHF
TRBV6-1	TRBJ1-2	CASSEAGTGYGYTF
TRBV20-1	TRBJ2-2	CSAGQGPHTGELFF
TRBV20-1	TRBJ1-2	CSARDRLGVGHYGYTF
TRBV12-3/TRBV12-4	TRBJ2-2	CASSLWGGGELFF
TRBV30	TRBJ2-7	CAWGDSSHTLAEQYF
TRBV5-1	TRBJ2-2	CASSRTSPTGELFF
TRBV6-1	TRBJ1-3	CASSEGPSSGNTMYF
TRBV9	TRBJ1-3	CASSARDRALDTIYF
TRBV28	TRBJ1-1	CASSLFGGSTEAFF
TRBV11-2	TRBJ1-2	CASSEGGTGALNYGYTF
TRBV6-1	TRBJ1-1	CASSANWMNTEAFF
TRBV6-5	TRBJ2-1	CASSYMGLAAYNEQFF
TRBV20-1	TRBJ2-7	CSAREASGAGEQYF
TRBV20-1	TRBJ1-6	CSARAAGSNNSPLHF
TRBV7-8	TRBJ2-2	CASSWKVAGGHTGELFF
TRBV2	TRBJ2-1	CASSQQGAYNEQFF
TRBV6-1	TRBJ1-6	CASSPDSANSPLHF
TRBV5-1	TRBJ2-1	CASSSIAGYYNEQFF
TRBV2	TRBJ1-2	CASRKGVAGGRENYGYTF
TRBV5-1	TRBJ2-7	CASRRSGTGSNEQYF
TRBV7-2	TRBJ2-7	CASSFSLREQYF
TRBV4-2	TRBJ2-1	CASSQELQGRNNEQFF
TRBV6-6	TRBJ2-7	CASSYSMQETYEQYF
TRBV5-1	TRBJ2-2	CASSLTGAVGTANTGELFF
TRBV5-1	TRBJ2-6	CASSLGMAGMAGANVLTF
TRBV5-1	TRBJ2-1	CASSLEGQTTYNEQFF
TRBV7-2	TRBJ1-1	CASSPDRGSEAFF
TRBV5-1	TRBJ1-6	CASSLTDNSPLHF
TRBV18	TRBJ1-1	CASSPRTFSRGAEAFF
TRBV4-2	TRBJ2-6	CASSQERNGANVLTF
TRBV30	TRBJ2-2	CAWGQGVFTGELFF
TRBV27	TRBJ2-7	CASSKTGGFYEQYF
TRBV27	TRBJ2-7	CASSGTEPYEQYF
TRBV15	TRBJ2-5	CASSWGTSGGETQYF
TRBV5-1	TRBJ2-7	CASSSTSGRAAEQYF
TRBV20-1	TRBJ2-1	CSARDYPLRAGGDEQFF
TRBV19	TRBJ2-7	CASSIGTGSYEQYF
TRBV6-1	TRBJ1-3	CATIWGRDAGNTIYF
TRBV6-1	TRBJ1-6	CASSDTQGRNSPLHF
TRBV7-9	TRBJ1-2	CASLGARGGYTF
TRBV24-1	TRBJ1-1	CATSDSQGLNTEAFF
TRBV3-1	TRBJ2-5	CASSPRKETQYF
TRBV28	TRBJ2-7	CASSLSGSNEQYF
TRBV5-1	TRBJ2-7	CASSSYGGRAAEQYF
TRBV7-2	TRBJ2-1	CASSSLAGEGPGSSYNEQFF
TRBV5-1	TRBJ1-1	CASSRDANTEAFF
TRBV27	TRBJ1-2	CASSLDGQGPLYGYTF